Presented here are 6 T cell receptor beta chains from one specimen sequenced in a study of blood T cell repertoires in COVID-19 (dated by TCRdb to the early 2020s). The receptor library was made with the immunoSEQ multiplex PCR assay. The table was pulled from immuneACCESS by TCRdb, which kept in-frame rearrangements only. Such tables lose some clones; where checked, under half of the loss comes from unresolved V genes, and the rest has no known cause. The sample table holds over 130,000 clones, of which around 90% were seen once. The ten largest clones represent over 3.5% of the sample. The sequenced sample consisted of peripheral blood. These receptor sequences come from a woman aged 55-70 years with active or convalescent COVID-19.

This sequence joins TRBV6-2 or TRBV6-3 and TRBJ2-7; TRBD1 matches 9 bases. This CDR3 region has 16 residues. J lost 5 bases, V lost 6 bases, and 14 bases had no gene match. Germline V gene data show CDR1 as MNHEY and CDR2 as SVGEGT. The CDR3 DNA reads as TGTGCCAGCAGCTGGCGGTCCGGGACAGGGATAAACGAGCAGTACTTC. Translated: CASSWRSGTGINEQYF.

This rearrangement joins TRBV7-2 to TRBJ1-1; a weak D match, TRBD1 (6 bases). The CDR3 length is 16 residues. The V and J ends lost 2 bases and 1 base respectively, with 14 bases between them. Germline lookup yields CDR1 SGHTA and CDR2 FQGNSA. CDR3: CASSLWTMGANTEAFF. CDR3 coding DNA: TGTGCCAGCAGCTTATGGACAATGGGGGCGAACACTGAAGCTTTCTTT.

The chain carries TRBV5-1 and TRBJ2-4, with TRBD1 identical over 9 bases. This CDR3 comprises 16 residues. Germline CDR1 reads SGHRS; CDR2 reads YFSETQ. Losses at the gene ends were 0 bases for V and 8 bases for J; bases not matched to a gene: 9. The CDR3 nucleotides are TGCGCCAGCAGCTTGGGACAGGGACAGGGTTCTGACATTCAGTACTTC. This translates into CASSLGQGQGSDIQYF. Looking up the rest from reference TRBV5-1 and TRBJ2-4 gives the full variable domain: KAGVTQTPRYLIKTRGQQVTLSCSPISGHRSVSWYQQTPGQGLQFLFEYFSETQRNKGNFPGRFSGRQFSNSRSEMNVSTLELGDSALYLCASSLGQGQGSDIQYFGAGTRLSVL.

The CDR3 DNA is TGTGCCAGCAGCCGGCACTCAGGGGACACTGAAGCTTTCTTT. It translates to CASSRHSGDTEAFF. The chain joins TRBV3-1 (or the pseudogene TRBV3-2) to TRBJ1-1, with D perhaps matching TRBD1 (6 bases). Germline V lookup: CDR1 LGHDT, CDR2 YNNKEL (reference sequence). V shed 4 bases and J shed 3 bases, with 12 bases lying between them. This CDR3 region has 14 residues.

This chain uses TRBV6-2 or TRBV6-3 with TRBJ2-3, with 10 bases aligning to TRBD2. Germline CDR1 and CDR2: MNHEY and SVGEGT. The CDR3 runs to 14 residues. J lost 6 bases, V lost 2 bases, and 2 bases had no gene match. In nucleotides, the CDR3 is TGTGCCAGCAGTTACACGGGACTAGCGGATACGCAGTATTTT. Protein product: CASSYTGLADTQYF.

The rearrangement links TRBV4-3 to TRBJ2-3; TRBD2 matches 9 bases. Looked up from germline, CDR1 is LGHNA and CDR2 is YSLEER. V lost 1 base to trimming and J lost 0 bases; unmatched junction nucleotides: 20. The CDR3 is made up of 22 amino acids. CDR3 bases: TGCGCCAGCAGCCAAGCACGGGTGAGCGGGGGGCTCTTTCGGCCTAGCACAGATACGCAGTATTTT. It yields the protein CASSQARVSGGLFRPSTDTQYF.